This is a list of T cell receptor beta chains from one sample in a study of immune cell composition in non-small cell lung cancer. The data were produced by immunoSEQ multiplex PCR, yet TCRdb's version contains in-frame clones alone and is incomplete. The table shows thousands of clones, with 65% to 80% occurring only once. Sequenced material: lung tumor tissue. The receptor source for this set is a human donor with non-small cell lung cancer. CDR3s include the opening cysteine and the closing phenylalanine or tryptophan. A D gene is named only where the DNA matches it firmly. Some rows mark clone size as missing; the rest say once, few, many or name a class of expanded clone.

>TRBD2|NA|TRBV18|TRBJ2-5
CASSPRGGRETQYF
TGTGCCAGCTCGCCCCGGGGGGGCAGGGAGACCCAGTACTTC
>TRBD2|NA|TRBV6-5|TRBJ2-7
CASSSPSGGYEQYF
TGTGCCAGCAGTTCCCCAAGCGGGGGCTACGAGCAGTACTTC
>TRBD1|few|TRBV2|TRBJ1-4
CASKQGAGEKLFF
TGTGCCAGCAAACAGGGGGCAGGTGAAAAACTGTTTTTT
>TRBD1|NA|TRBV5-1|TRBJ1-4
CASSLWTGATNEKLFF
TGCGCCAGCAGCTTGTGGACAGGTGCAACTAATGAAAAACTGTTTTTT
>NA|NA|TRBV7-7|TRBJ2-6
CASSTDSSGANVLTF
TGTGCTAGCAGCACGGACAGCTCTGGGGCCAACGTCCTGACTTTC
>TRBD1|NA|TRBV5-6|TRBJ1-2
CASRLRSGTGFNYGYTF
TGTGCCAGCAGACTACGATCCGGGACAGGGTTCAACTATGGCTACACCTTC
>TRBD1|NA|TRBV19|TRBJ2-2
CASRDRGGTGELFF
TGTGCCAGTAGGGACAGGGGTGGCACCGGGGAGCTGTTTTTT
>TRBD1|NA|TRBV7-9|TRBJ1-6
CASSLQGGSNSPLHF
TGTGCCAGCAGCTTACAGGGGGGATCTAATTCACCCCTCCACTTT
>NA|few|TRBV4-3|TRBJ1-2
CASSQDGAGSNYGYTF
TGCGCCAGCAGCCAAGATGGCGCAGGCTCTAACTATGGCTACACCTTC
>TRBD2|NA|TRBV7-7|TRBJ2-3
CASSLGGGAVDTQYF
TGTGCTAGCAGCTTAGGCGGGGGGGCCGTAGATACGCAGTATTTT
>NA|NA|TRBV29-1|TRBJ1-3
CSVERGRGNTIYF
TGCAGCGTTGAAAGGGGGAGAGGAAACACCATATATTTT
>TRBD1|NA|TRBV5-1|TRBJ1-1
CASSLGGRGETEAFF
TGCGCCAGCAGCTTGGGAGGCAGGGGGGAGACTGAAGCTTTCTTT
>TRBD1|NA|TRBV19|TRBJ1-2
CASSSLGQGRQDGYTF
TGTGCCAGTAGTAGTCTCGGACAGGGGCGACAGGATGGCTACACCTTC
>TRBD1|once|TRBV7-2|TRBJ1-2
CASSWRQGTDGYTF
TGTGCCAGCAGCTGGAGACAGGGTACCGATGGCTACACCTTC
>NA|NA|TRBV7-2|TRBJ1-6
CASSLTPDVSPLHF
TGTGCCAGCAGCTTGACACCCGACGTGTCACCCCTCCACTTT
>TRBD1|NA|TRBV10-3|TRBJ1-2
CAISEPDRGSRYGYTF
TGTGCCATCAGTGAGCCAGACAGGGGCAGCAGGTATGGCTACACCTTC
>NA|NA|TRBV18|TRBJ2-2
CASSPTDTGELFF
TGTGCCAGCTCACCAACGGACACCGGGGAGCTGTTTTTT
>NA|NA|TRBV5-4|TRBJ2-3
CASSAGPPGGTDTQYF
TGTGCCAGCAGCGCGGGACCCCCGGGAGGCACAGATACGCAGTATTTT
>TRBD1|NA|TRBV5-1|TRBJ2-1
CASSLQGSSYNEQFF
TGCGCCAGCAGCTTACAGGGGAGCTCCTACAATGAGCAGTTCTTC
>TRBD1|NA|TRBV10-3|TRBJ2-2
CAIRRQGATGELFF
TGTGCCATCAGAAGACAGGGGGCGACCGGGGAGCTGTTTTTT
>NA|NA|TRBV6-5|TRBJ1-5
CASSSTVINQPQHF
TGTGCCAGCAGTTCTACAGTTATCAATCAGCCCCAGCATTTT
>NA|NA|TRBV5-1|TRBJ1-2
CASSFPQVGSDYGYTF
TGCGCCAGCAGCTTCCCCCAGGTTGGGAGTGACTATGGCTACACCTTC
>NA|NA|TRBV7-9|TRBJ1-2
CASSSRQTNYGYTF
TGTGCCAGCAGCTCCCGACAGACTAACTATGGCTACACCTTC
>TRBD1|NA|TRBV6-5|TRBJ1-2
CASRNRGSGYTF
TGTGCCAGCAGAAACAGGGGAAGTGGCTACACCTTC
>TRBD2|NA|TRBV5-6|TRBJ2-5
CASSLVTSGGETQYF
TGTGCCAGCAGCTTGGTGACTAGCGGGGGAGAGACCCAGTACTTC
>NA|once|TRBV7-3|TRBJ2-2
CASSPGVATGELFF
TGTGCCAGCAGCCCAGGGGTGGCAACCGGGGAGCTGTTTTTT
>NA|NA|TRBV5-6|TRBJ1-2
CASSLPGFGYGYTF
TGTGCCAGCAGTCTCCCAGGGTTTGGCTATGGCTACACCTTC
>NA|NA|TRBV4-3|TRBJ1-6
CASSQASGPNSPLHF
TGCGCCAGCAGCCAAGCTTCAGGCCCGAATTCACCCCTCCACTTT
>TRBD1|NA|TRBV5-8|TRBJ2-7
CASSWRQGVGSYEQYF
TGTGCCAGCAGCTGGCGACAGGGAGTTGGATCCTACGAGCAGTACTTC
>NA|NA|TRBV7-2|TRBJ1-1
CASSPHGGGGTEAFF
TGTGCCAGCAGCCCCCACGGGGGGGGTGGCACTGAAGCTTTCTTT
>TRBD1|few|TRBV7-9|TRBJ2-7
CASSLRTGAPSYEQYF
TGTGCCAGCAGCCTCCGGACAGGGGCCCCCTCCTACGAGCAGTACTTC
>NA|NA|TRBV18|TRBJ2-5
CASSLVDKETQYF
TGTGCCAGCTCTCTCGTAGACAAAGAGACCCAGTACTTC
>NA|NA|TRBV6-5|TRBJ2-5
CASSYDYSQETQYF
TGTGCCAGCAGTTATGATTACTCCCAAGAGACCCAGTACTTC
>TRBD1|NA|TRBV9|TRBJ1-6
CASSRGTAPNSPLHF
TGTGCCAGCAGCCGAGGGACAGCCCCTAATTCACCCCTCCACTTT
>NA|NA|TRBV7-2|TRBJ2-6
CASSLTGHRISGANVLTF
TGTGCCAGCAGCTTAACCGGACACCGCATCTCTGGGGCCAACGTCCTGACTTTC
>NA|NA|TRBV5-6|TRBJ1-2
CASSWRQVPSYGYTF
TGTGCCAGCAGCTGGCGACAGGTCCCAAGCTATGGCTACACCTTC
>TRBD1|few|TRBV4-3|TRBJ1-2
CASSRDRESYGYTF
TGCGCCAGCAGCCGGGACAGGGAAAGTTATGGCTACACCTTC
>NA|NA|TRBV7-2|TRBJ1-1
CASSFGLTEAFF
TGTGCCAGCAGCTTCGGACTCACTGAAGCTTTCTTT
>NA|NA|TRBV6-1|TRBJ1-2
CASSLRKFYGYTF
TGTGCCAGCAGTTTGAGGAAGTTCTATGGCTACACCTTC
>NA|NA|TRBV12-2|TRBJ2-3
CASRLYSGTTHTDTQYF
TGTGCAAGTCGCTTATACTCCGGGACTACCCACACAGATACGCAGTATTTT